A single sample is the source of the 20 T cell receptor beta chains below, sequenced in a study of graft-versus-host responses after intestinal transplantation. The table came from immunoSEQ multiplex PCR; TCRdb's copy has only in-frame clones and leaves some out. Here the sample spans approximately 90,000 clones, 88% being singletons. Their target antigens are unknown. The input for sequencing was unstimulated CD4+ T cells sorted from spleen or lymph node cells, taken before transplant. Receptors originate from a human donor who was the organ donor for an intestinal transplant.

The chain has TRBV5-4 and TRBJ2-1, with 8 bases lining up with TRBD2. The J segment lost 0 bases and the V segment lost 5 bases, leaving 7 bases of the junction unmatched. CDR1 and CDR2 from the germline V gene are SGHNT and YYREEE (reference sequence). The CDR3 contains 16 residues. The CDR3 loop reads CASSSGGPGSYNEQFF. The DNA of the CDR3 is TGTGCCAGCAGTTCGGGAGGGCCGGGCTCCTACAATGAGCAGTTCTTC.

V is TRBV5-5 and J is TRBJ2-1; 8 nucleotides match TRBD2. Trimming at V came to 2 bases and at J to 10 bases, leaving 11 bases not matched to a gene. This CDR3 is built from 15 residues. Per the germline V gene, CDR1 is SGHKS and CDR2 is YYEKEE (reference sequence). CDR3 in amino acids: CASSFLLAGGGEQFF. CDR3 sequence (DNA): TGTGCCAGCAGCTTCCTTCTAGCGGGCGGCGGGGAGCAGTTCTTC.

The V gene is TRBV9, the J gene TRBJ2-5; 12 bases are shared with TRBD1. The CDR3 sequence is 14 residues long. Trimming removed 4 bases from V and 4 bases from J; junction bases left unmatched: 2. The germline gives CDR1 SGDLS, CDR2 YYNGEE. The CDR3 sequence is CASSRDRGRETQYF. The CDR3 DNA is TGTGCCAGCAGCCGGGACAGGGGGCGAGAGACCCAGTACTTC.

V is TRBV9 and J is TRBJ1-2; no firm D call. The germline gives CDR1 SGDLS, CDR2 YYNGEE. V was pared by 4 bases and J by 0 bases, with 10 bases between. The CDR3 is 14 residues long. The CDR3 nucleotides are TGTGCCAGCAGCCCACCCGGGGCTAACTATGGCTACACCTTC. As protein: CASSPPGANYGYTF.

The chain has TRBV13 and TRBJ2-7; 7 bases map to TRBD2. The V gene end was trimmed by 5 bases and the J gene end by 2 bases; junction bases not matched to a gene: 9. This CDR3 is built from 15 residues. Germline-derived CDR1 and CDR2 are PRHDT and FYEKMQ (reference sequence). CDR3 sequence reads: CASSRQAGVAYEQYF. DNA of the CDR3: TGTGCCAGCAGCCGTCAGGCGGGGGTGGCCTACGAGCAGTACTTC.

The chain joins TRBV7-2 to TRBJ2-1; TRBD2 matches 11 bases. J was trimmed by 5 bases and V by 1 base; bases with no gene match: 10. This CDR3 has 18 residues. In germline, CDR1 is SGHTA, CDR2 FQGNSA. CDR3 sequence: CASSLELAGVLSHNEQFF. CDR3 DNA: TGTGCCAGCAGCTTAGAACTAGCGGGAGTGCTTTCCCACAATGAGCAGTTCTTC.

The chain combines TRBV11-3 with TRBJ2-2; tentatively, D is TRBD2 (6 bases). The CDR3 is made up of 15 amino acids. Germline V gene data show CDR1 as SGHNT and CDR2 as YENEEA. Trimming pared 5 bases from V and 8 bases from J, leaving 18 bases between. The CDR3 loop reads CASSRTIGGDGELFF. Written as DNA, the CDR3 is TGTGCCAGCAGCCGTACTATAGGAGGGGATGGGGAGCTGTTTTTT.

The V call is TRBV7-9, the J call TRBJ1-4; the match to TRBD1 covers 9 bases. Germline trimming cut 5 bases from V and 8 bases from J; bases unmatched to any gene: 9. CDR3 size: 15 residues. Germline V lookup: CDR1 SEHNR, CDR2 FQNEAQ (reference sequence). In DNA form, the CDR3 reads TGTGCCAGCAGCCCAAACAGGGGGCTGGGAGAAAAACTGTTTTTT. Its translation is CASSPNRGLGEKLFF.

The gene calls are TRBV11-2 and TRBJ2-5, with 14 bases lining up with TRBD2. J was trimmed by 4 bases and V by 5 bases; bases with no gene match: 6. CDR1 and CDR2 (germline): SGHAT, FQNNGV. The CDR3 consists of 16 residues. The CDR3 protein is CASSTTSGRVGETQYF. In DNA, the CDR3 is TGTGCCAGCAGCACGACTAGCGGGAGGGTCGGAGAGACCCAGTACTTC.

This sequence joins TRBV18 and TRBJ1-1; maybe TRBD1 (6 bases). Germline CDR1 is KGHSH and CDR2 is LQKENI. This CDR3 has 14 residues. V was shortened by 4 bases and J by 1 base, with 10 bases between the two germline ends. The CDR3 DNA follows: TGTGCCAGCTCACGTGACAGGACGAACACTGAAGCTTTCTTT. This translates into CASSRDRTNTEAFF.

The chain recombines TRBV5-5 with TRBJ2-2, with TRBD1 identical over 9 bases. The trim removed 4 bases at V and 4 bases at J, leaving 5 bases unmatched. The CDR3 runs 15 residues. Germline V lookup: CDR1 SGHKS, CDR2 YYEKEE (reference sequence). The CDR3 DNA follows: TGTGCCAGCAGCCCTCAGACAGGGGGCACCGGGGAGCTGTTTTTT. The encoded protein is CASSPQTGGTGELFF. The full variable domain, its missing parts supplied by reference TRBV5-5 and TRBJ2-2, is DAGVTQSPTHLIKTRGQQVTLRCSPISGHKSVSWYQQVLGQGPQFIFQYYEKEERGRGNFPDRFSARQFPNYSSELNVNALLLGDSALYLCASSPQTGGTGELFFGEGSRLTVL.

A remark on this clone: Other DNA variants within this sample encode the same CDR3. This rearrangement joins TRBV7-3 to TRBJ2-3; D may be TRBD2 (6 bases). Germline values: CDR1 SGHTA, CDR2 FQGTGA. The germline V and J ends were trimmed by 1 base and 3 bases, with 8 bases remaining between them. The CDR3 has 14 amino acids. The CDR3 protein is CASSLRGGTDTQYF. Here the CDR3 DNA reads TGTGCCAGCAGCTTAAGGGGAGGAACAGATACGCAGTATTTT. The full variable domain, in which reference TRBV7-3 and TRBJ2-3 provide the parts outside the CDR3, is GAGVSQTPSNKVTEKGKYVELRCDPISGHTALYWYRQSLGQGPEFLIYFQGTGAADDSGLPNDRFFAVRPEGSVSTLKIQRTERGDSAVYLCASSLRGGTDTQYFGPGTRLTVL.

As to this clone: Other DNA sequences in this specimen translate into the identical CDR3. This chain connects TRBV19 to TRBJ2-3; a possible D gene is TRBD2 (6 bases). V lost 5 bases to trimming and J lost 0 bases, with 9 bases between them. The CDR3 consists of 14 residues. The V gene's germline CDR1 is LNHDA and CDR2 SQIVND (reference sequence). The CDR3: CASSRGTSTDTQYF. CDR3 DNA: TGTGCCAGTAGTCGCGGGACTAGCACAGATACGCAGTATTTT.

This chain connects TRBV15 to TRBJ2-7; D gene uncertain. The CDR3 extends over 13 amino acids. Looked up from germline, CDR1 is LNHNV and CDR2 is YYDKDF (reference sequence). V was pared by 2 bases and J by 2 bases, with 7 bases between. CDR3 nucleotides: TGTGCCACCAGCAGATTTGGAGCCTACGAGCAGTACTTC. Its protein is CATSRFGAYEQYF.

The J gene is TRBJ2-3, the V gene TRBV18; 8 nucleotides match TRBD1. CDR1 and CDR2 (germline): KGHSH, LQKENI. The CDR3 length is 14 residues. Unmatched junction bases numbered 10, after V lost 3 bases and J lost 11 bases. CDR3 sequence reads: CASSPGTGPGRQYF. CDR3 nucleotides: TGTGCCAGCTCACCGGGGACAGGCCCGGGGAGGCAGTATTTT.

V usage is TRBV28 and J usage is TRBJ2-7, with no clear D. The CDR3 covers 15 residues. Trimming took 6 bases from V and 6 from J, leaving 21 bases between them. The germline V gene has CDR1 MDHEN and CDR2 SYDVKM. Here the CDR3 reads CASRAFDFNPLEQYF. The DNA for the CDR3 is TGTGCCAGCAGGGCCTTCGATTTCAACCCCCTCGAGCAGTACTTC.

The chain couples TRBV9 to TRBJ1-3, with D possibly being TRBD1 (5 bases). The germline gives CDR1 SGDLS, CDR2 YYNGEE. V gave up 4 bases and J gave up 4 bases, with 15 bases separating them. There are 15 residues in the CDR3. Written as DNA, the CDR3 is TGTGCCAGCAGCCCCCCCGGGACTTTGGGAAACACCATATATTTT. Its translation: CASSPPGTLGNTIYF.

This clone was recorded only once. The chain has TRBV28 and TRBJ1-5, with D maybe TRBD1 (6 bases). Trimming removed 2 bases from V and 6 bases from J, with 14 bases in between. The CDR3 covers 15 residues. Germline values: CDR1 MDHEN, CDR2 SYDVKM. Written as DNA, the CDR3 is TGTGCCAGCAGTTTAGTGGCTCAAGGGGGTCAGCCCCAGCATTTT. This translates into CASSLVAQGGQPQHF.

The CDR3 loop is CASSSGGDTQYF. The DNA for the CDR3 is TGCGCCAGCAGCTCCGGAGGGGATACGCAGTATTTT. V usage is TRBV5-1 and J usage is TRBJ2-3, with a weak D call TRBD2 (6 bases). Trimming removed 3 bases from V and 6 bases from J, with 8 bases in between. The CDR3 covers 12 residues. In germline, CDR1 is SGHRS, CDR2 YFSETQ.

The chain is built from TRBV9 and TRBJ2-2; a possible D gene is TRBD2 (6 bases). CDR3 size: 19 residues. V was trimmed by 4 bases and J by 5 bases, leaving 27 bases between them. The germline CDR1 and CDR2 sequences are SGDLS and YYNGEE. CDR3 bases: TGTGCCAGCAGCCTCGACCCCGGGGGAGCAGTTGAATCGACCGGGGAGCTGTTTTTT. Translated, it gives CASSLDPGGAVESTGELFF.